A selection of T cell receptor beta chains follows, all from one sample in a study of T cell clonotyping in hematopoietic cell transplantation. Profiled with immunoSEQ multiplex PCR; TCRdb holds only in-frame clones, not every one. The table lists roughly 30,000 clones, about 93% of them singletons. The material was peripheral blood mononuclear cells, obtained before stem cell transplant. These TCRs come from a man aged 50 or older with acute myeloid leukemia. Some clones in this sample may be carry-over from other donors' samples. Both conserved end residues are part of each CDR3. D genes are given only for firm matches. Clone size is given for some rows only: seen once, a few or many times, or a class if the clone is expanded.

abundance: NA; v_gene: TRBV19; d_gene: NA; j_gene: TRBJ1-5; CDR3aa: CASSKRLTPDSNQPQHF; CDR3nt: TGTGCCAGTAGTAAGAGGCTGACACCAGATAGCAATCAGCCCCAGCATTTT
abundance: NA; v_gene: TRBV2; d_gene: NA; j_gene: TRBJ2-3; CDR3aa: CASSEQGGTDTQYF; CDR3nt: TGTGCCAGCAGTGAACAGGGGGGGACAGATACGCAGTATTTT
abundance: NA; v_gene: TRBV2; d_gene: NA; j_gene: TRBJ2-4; CDR3aa: CASSVLLGIQYF; CDR3nt: TGTGCCAGCAGCGTGCTTCTAGGCATTCAGTACTTC
abundance: NA; v_gene: TRBV28; d_gene: NA; j_gene: TRBJ2-2; CDR3aa: CASSPSRWGELFF; CDR3nt: TGTGCCAGCAGTCCCTCTAGGTGGGGGGAGCTGTTTTTT
abundance: NA; v_gene: TRBV4-1; d_gene: NA; j_gene: TRBJ1-1; CDR3aa: CASSHPTGGETEAFF; CDR3nt: TGCGCCAGCAGCCACCCGACGGGGGGAGAAACTGAAGCTTTCTTT
abundance: NA; v_gene: TRBV30; d_gene: TRBD1; j_gene: TRBJ1-5; CDR3aa: CAWSGGQPNQPQHF; CDR3nt: TGTGCCTGGAGTGGGGGACAGCCAAATCAGCCCCAGCATTTT
abundance: NA; v_gene: TRBV6-1; d_gene: NA; j_gene: TRBJ1-3; CDR3aa: CASSARSGNTIYF; CDR3nt: TGTGCCAGCAGCGCGAGGTCTGGAAACACCATATATTTT
abundance: NA; v_gene: TRBV4-3; d_gene: TRBD2; j_gene: TRBJ2-7; CDR3aa: CASSQDFGGASYEQYF; CDR3nt: TGCGCCAGCAGCCAAGATTTCGGGGGGGCCTCCTACGAGCAGTACTTC
abundance: few; v_gene: TRBV5-6; d_gene: NA; j_gene: TRBJ1-1; CDR3aa: CASSLYRMNTEAFF; CDR3nt: TGTGCCAGCAGCTTGTATCGTATGAACACTGAAGCTTTCTTT
abundance: NA; v_gene: TRBV5-1; d_gene: NA; j_gene: TRBJ2-2; CDR3aa: CASRAPAAGELFF; CDR3nt: TGCGCCAGCAGAGCCCCCGCCGCCGGGGAGCTGTTTTTT
abundance: NA; v_gene: TRBV4-3; d_gene: NA; j_gene: TRBJ1-2; CDR3aa: CASSQENSPLYGYTF; CDR3nt: TGCGCCAGCAGCCAAGAGAACAGCCCACTCTATGGCTACACCTTC
abundance: NA; v_gene: TRBV5-1; d_gene: TRBD1; j_gene: TRBJ1-1; CDR3aa: CASSPIDRDTEAFF; CDR3nt: TGCGCCAGCAGCCCGATAGACAGGGACACTGAAGCTTTCTTT
abundance: NA; v_gene: TRBV6-1; d_gene: TRBD1; j_gene: TRBJ1-4; CDR3aa: CASSRQGQGEKLFF; CDR3nt: TGTGCCAGCAGTCGACAGGGCCAAGGGGAAAAACTGTTTTTT
abundance: NA; v_gene: TRBV7-2; d_gene: NA; j_gene: TRBJ2-3; CDR3aa: CASSLEPGTDTQYF; CDR3nt: TGTGCCAGCAGCTTAGAACCTGGCACAGATACGCAGTATTTT
abundance: NA; v_gene: TRBV7-8; d_gene: NA; j_gene: TRBJ2-1; CDR3aa: CASSPPGGADNEQFF; CDR3nt: TGTGCCAGCAGCCCCCCCGGGGGAGCCGACAATGAGCAGTTCTTC
abundance: NA; v_gene: TRBV6-1; d_gene: TRBD1; j_gene: TRBJ2-7; CDR3aa: CASSEDRDRYEQYF; CDR3nt: TGTGCCAGCAGTGAAGACCGGGACAGATACGAGCAGTACTTC
abundance: once; v_gene: TRBV20-1; d_gene: NA; j_gene: TRBJ1-4; CDR3aa: CSASDSEKLFF; CDR3nt: TGCAGTGCTTCAGACAGTGAAAAACTGTTTTTT
abundance: NA; v_gene: TRBV2; d_gene: NA; j_gene: TRBJ1-5; CDR3aa: CASTPKALGQSLGNQPQHF; CDR3nt: TGTGCCAGCACCCCAAAGGCTTTAGGACAGTCACTTGGAAATCAGCCCCAGCATTTT